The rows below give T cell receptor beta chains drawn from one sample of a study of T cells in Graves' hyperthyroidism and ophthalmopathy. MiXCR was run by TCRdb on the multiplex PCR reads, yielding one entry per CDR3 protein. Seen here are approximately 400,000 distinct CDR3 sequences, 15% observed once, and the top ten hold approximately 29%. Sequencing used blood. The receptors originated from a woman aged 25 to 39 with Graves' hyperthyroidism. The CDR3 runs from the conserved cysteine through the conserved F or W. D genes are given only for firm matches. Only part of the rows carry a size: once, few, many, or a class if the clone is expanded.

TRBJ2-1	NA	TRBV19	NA	CASKHGPSYNEQFF	TGTGCCAGTAAACATGGGCCCTCCTACAATGAGCAGTTCTTC
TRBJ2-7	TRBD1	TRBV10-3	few	CAISESGTGLEQYF	TGTGCCATCAGTGAGTCGGGGACAGGGTTAGAGCAGTACTTC
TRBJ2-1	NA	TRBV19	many	CASTLTDYDNEQFF	TGTGCCAGTACCCTGACAGATTACGACAATGAGCAGTTCTTC
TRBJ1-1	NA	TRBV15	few	CATSRDRLNTEAFF	TGTGCCACCAGCAGAGACAGATTGAACACTGAAGCTTTCTTT
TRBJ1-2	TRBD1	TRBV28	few	CASSSSIGTGGTHGYTF	TGTGCCAGCAGTTCATCCATCGGGACAGGGGGCACTCATGGCTACACCTTC
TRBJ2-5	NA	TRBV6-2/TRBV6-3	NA	CASSYSMSGEGETQYF	TGTGCCAGCAGTTACTCGATGTCGGGAGAGGGGGAGACCCAGTACTTC
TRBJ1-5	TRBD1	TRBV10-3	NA	CAIRGQAGEPQHF	TGTGCCATCAGAGGACAGGCCGGCGAGCCCCAGCATTTT
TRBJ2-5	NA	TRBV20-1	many	CSARPVTGTPQETQYF	TGCAGTGCTAGACCGGTAACCGGGACACCCCAAGAGACCCAGTACTTC
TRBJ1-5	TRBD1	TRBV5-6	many	CASSLFGDSSNQPQHF	TGTGCCAGCAGCTTGTTCGGGGACAGTAGCAATCAGCCCCAGCATTTT
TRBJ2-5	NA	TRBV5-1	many	CASSLSQGSQYF	TGCGCCAGCAGCTTGTCCCAAGGGTCCCAGTACTTC
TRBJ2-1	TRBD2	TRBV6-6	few	CASSYWSSGGLYNEQFF	TGTGCCAGCAGTTACTGGTCTAGCGGGGGCCTCTACAATGAGCAGTTCTTC
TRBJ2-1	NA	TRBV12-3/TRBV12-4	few	CASATNWQGGEQFF	TGTGCCAGCGCTACTAACTGGCAGGGGGGTGAGCAGTTCTTC
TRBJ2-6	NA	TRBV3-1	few	CASSQGLDHPTGANVLTF	TGTGCCAGCAGCCAAGGTTTGGACCACCCAACTGGGGCCAACGTCCTGACTTTC
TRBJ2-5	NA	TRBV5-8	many	CASSLAGHSRETQYF	TGTGCCAGCAGCTTGGCAGGGCATTCGCGGGAGACCCAGTACTTC
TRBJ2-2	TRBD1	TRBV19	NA	CASSMDRVGDTGELFF	TGTGCCAGTAGTATGGACAGGGTGGGAGACACCGGGGAGCTGTTTTTT
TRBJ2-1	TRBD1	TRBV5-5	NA	CASSWTGNEQFF	TGTGCCAGCAGCTGGACAGGGAATGAGCAGTTCTTC
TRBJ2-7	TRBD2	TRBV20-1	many	CSARGYAGGPGEQYF	TGCAGTGCTAGAGGATACGCGGGAGGGCCGGGGGAGCAGTACTTC
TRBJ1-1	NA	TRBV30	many	CAFTGYTEAFF	TGTGCCTTCACGGGGTACACTGAAGCTTTCTTT
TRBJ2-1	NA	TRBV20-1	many	CSARTLRGAYNEQFF	TGCAGTGCTAGAACTCTTAGGGGAGCCTACAATGAGCAGTTCTTC
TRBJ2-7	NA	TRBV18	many	CASSLTTALAWEQYF	TGTGCCAGCTCACTCACGACAGCGCTTGCTTGGGAGCAGTACTTC
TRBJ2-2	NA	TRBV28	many	CASTLSGQSGELFF	TGTGCCAGCACCCTTTCCGGTCAGTCCGGGGAGCTGTTTTTT
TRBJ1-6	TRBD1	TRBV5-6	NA	CASSVGQGRGSPLHF	TGTGCCAGCAGCGTCGGACAGGGGAGAGGATCACCCCTCCACTTT
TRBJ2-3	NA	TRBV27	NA	CASSLSLRIGRTDTQYF	TGTGCCAGCAGTTTATCTTTGAGGATTGGGCGCACAGATACGCAGTATTTT
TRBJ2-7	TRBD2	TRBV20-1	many	CSARVAAGGFEQYF	TGCAGTGCTAGAGTAGCCGCGGGAGGTTTCGAGCAGTACTTC
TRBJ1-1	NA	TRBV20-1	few	CSARDLARGRTEAFF	TGCAGTGCTAGAGATTTGGCTCGGGGTCGCACTGAAGCTTTCTTT
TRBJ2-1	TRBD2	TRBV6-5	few	CASSYDLAGVGEQFF	TGTGCCAGCAGTTACGATCTAGCGGGAGTAGGTGAGCAGTTCTTC
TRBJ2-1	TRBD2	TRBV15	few	CATSRGTSGTYNEQFF	TGTGCCACCAGCAGAGGGACTAGCGGTACCTACAATGAGCAGTTCTTC
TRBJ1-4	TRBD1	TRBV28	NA	CASSLSAGTGLEKLFF	TGTGCCAGCAGTCTATCGGCCGGGACAGGGCTGGAAAAACTGTTTTTT
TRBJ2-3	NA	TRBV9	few	CASSVEGHTDTQYF	TGTGCCAGCAGCGTAGAGGGTCACACAGATACGCAGTATTTT
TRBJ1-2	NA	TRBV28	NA	CASSFPRAAGGEGINYGYTF	TGTGCCAGCAGTTTCCCTCGGGCGGCAGGCGGGGAGGGGATTAACTATGGCTACACCTTC
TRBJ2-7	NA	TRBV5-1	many	CASSLADYRAKQYF	TGCGCCAGCAGCTTGGCAGATTACAGGGCTAAGCAGTACTTC
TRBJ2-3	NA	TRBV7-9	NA	CASSLLSTNTDTQYF	TGTGCCAGCAGCTTATTATCGACTAACACAGATACGCAGTATTTT
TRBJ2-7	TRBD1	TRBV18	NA	CASSQPGTGGISYEQYF	TGTGCCAGCTCACAACCGGGGACAGGGGGAATCTCCTACGAGCAGTACTTC
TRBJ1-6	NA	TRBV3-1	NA	CASSQGSGSYNSPLHF	TGTGCCAGCAGCCAAGGATCAGGATCCTATAATTCACCCCTCCACTTT
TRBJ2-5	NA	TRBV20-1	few	CSPTLGPQETQYF	TGCAGTCCAACCCTCGGGCCCCAAGAGACCCAGTACTTC
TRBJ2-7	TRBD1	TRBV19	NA	CASSIGRDSSYEQYF	TGTGCCAGTAGTATAGGCCGGGACAGTTCCTACGAGCAGTACTTC
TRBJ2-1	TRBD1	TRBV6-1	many	CASSDRGRPYNEQFF	TGTGCCAGCAGTGACAGGGGGCGTCCCTACAATGAGCAGTTCTTC
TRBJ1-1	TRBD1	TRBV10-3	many	CAITRTGGTEAFF	TGTGCCATCACCAGAACAGGGGGGACTGAAGCTTTCTTT
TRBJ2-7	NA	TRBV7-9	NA	CASSLNPPGLVGDEQYF	TGTGCCAGCAGCTTAAACCCCCCCGGGCTAGTGGGAGACGAGCAGTACTTC
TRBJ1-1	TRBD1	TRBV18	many	CASSPGQGARAEAFF	TGTGCCAGCTCACCCGGGCAGGGGGCAAGGGCTGAAGCTTTCTTT
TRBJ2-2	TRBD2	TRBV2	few	CASRPSAGEGTGELFF	TGTGCCAGCAGACCTTCAGCGGGAGAGGGCACCGGGGAGCTGTTTTTT
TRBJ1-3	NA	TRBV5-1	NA	CASSLEYSPGDTIYF	TGCGCCAGCAGCTTGGAGTACTCTCCAGGAGACACCATATATTTT
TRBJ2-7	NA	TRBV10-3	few	CAISSGSYEQYF	TGTGCCATCAGCTCGGGGAGCTACGAGCAGTACTTC
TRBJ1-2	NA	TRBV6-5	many	CASSYSAVFAYGYTF	TGTGCCAGCAGTTACTCGGCAGTCTTCGCCTATGGCTACACCTTC
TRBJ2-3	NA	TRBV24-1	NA	CATSFVGGGTDTQYF	TGTGCCACCAGTTTCGTGGGCGGAGGAACAGATACGCAGTATTTT
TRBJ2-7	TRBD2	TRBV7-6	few	CASSLAISGRAQEQYF	TGTGCCAGCAGCTTAGCGATAAGCGGGAGGGCGCAGGAGCAGTACTTC
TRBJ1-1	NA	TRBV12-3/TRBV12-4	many	CASSLRGRVAEAFF	TGTGCCAGCAGTTTACGCGGCAGGGTGGCTGAAGCTTTCTTT